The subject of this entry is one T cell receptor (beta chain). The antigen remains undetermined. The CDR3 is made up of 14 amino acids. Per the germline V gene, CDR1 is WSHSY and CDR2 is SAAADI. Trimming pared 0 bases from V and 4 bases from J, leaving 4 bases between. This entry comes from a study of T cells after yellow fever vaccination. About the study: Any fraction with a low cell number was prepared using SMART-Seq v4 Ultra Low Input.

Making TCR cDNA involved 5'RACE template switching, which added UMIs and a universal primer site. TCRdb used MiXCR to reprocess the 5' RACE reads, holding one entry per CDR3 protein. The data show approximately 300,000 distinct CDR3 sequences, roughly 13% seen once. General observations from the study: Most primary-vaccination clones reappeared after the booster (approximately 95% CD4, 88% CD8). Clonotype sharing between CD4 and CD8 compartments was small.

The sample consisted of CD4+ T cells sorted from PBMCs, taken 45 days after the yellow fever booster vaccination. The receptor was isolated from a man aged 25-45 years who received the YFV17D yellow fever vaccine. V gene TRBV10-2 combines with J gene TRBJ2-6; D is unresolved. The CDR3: CASSESGGANVLTF. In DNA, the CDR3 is TGCGCCAGCAGTGAGTCGGGGGGGGCCAACGTCCTGACTTTC.